Included here is one TCR beta chain sequence, with context. Across 24 US areas, participants ranged in age from roughly 18 to 95 years. Germline lookup yields CDR1 WNHNN and CDR2 SYGVQD (reference sequence). The V segment lost 6 bases and the J segment 8 bases; nucleotides outside the gene matches: 4. This CDR3 comprises 13 residues. The method was immunoSEQ multiplex PCR; TCRdb's version includes in-frame clones alone and lacks a portion of them. Among around 180,000 clones listed, 75% to 85% were seen once. The data are from a study of blood T cell repertoires in COVID-19. The V call is TRBV10-1, the J call TRBJ1-6; 7 nucleotides line up with TRBD1. The clonotype comes from a woman aged 45-59 years with acute COVID-19. Sequencing was done on a sample of PBMCs or T cells enriched from blood (not recorded which). The CDR3 loop reads CASSWTGDSPLHF. The CDR3 DNA is TGCGCCAGCAGCTGGACAGGCGATTCACCCCTCCACTTT.